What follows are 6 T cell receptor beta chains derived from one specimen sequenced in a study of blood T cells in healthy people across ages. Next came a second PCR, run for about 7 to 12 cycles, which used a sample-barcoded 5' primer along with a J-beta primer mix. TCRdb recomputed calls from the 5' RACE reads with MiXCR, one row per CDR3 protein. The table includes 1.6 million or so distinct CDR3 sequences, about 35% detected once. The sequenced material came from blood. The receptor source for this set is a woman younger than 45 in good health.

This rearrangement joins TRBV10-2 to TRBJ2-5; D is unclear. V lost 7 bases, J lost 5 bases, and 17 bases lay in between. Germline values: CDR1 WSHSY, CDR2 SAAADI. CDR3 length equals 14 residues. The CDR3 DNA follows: TGCGCCAGCACCGCGGCCCGAGGACGGGAGACCCAGTACTTC. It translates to CASTAARGRETQYF.

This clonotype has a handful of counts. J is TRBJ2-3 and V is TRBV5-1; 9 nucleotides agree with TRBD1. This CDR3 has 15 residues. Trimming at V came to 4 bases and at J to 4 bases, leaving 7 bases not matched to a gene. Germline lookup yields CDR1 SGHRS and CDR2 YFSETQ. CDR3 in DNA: TGCGCCAGCAGCATAGGACAGGGGAATTCAGATACGCAGTATTTT. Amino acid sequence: CASSIGQGNSDTQYF.

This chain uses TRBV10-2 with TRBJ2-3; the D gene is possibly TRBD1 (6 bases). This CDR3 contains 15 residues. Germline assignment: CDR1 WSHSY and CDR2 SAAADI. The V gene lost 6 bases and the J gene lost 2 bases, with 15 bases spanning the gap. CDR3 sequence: CASRFTGLNTDTQYF. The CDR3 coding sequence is TGCGCCAGCAGATTCACAGGGCTGAACACAGATACGCAGTATTTT.

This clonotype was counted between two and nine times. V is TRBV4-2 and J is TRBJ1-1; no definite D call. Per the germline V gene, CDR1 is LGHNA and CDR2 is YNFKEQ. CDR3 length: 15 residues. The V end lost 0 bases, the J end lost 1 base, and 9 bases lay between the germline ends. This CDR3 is CASSQDDSQNTEAFF. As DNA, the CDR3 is TGTGCCAGCAGCCAAGATGATTCCCAGAACACTGAAGCTTTCTTT.

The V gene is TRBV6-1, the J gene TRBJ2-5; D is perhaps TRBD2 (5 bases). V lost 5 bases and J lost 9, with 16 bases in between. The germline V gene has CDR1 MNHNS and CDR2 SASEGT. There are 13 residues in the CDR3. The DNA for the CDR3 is TGTGCCAGCAGTAATAGAGCCGGGGAGCCCCAGTACTTC. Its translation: CASSNRAGEPQYF.

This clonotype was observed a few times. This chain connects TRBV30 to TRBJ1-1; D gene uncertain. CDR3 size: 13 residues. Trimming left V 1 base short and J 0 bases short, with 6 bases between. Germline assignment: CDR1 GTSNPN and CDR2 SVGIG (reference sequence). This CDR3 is CAWSELMNTEAFF. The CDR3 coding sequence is TGTGCCTGGAGTGAGCTTATGAACACTGAAGCTTTCTTT.